One T cell receptor (beta chain) is described in this entry. The data derive from a study of cytomegalovirus exposure and HLA in healthy donors. V was clipped by 4 bases and J by 9 bases, with 19 bases between them. Germline assignment: CDR1 GTSNPN and CDR2 SVGIG (reference sequence). This CDR3 is built from 14 residues. A multiplex PCR was run with 60 Vbeta primers and 13 Jbeta primers. Under the authors' procedure: The authors later counted about 80 million unique TCR beta chains, some 9.9 million of them shared. Assay: immunoSEQ multiplex PCR; the TCRdb copy retains only in-frame clones and omits some. V and J calls and clone size follow that table, whereas D and trimming were derived from the DNA. The sample records about 55,000 clones, roughly 80% being singletons.

Specimen: PBMCs. The sequence was collected from a man aged 30 to 45 in good health and CMV-seronegative. This chain joins TRBV30 and TRBJ2-1; D remains ambiguous. The CDR3: CAWKAFQARSEQFF. CDR3 DNA: TGTGCCTGGAAGGCTTTTCAGGCTCGATCTGAGCAGTTCTTC.